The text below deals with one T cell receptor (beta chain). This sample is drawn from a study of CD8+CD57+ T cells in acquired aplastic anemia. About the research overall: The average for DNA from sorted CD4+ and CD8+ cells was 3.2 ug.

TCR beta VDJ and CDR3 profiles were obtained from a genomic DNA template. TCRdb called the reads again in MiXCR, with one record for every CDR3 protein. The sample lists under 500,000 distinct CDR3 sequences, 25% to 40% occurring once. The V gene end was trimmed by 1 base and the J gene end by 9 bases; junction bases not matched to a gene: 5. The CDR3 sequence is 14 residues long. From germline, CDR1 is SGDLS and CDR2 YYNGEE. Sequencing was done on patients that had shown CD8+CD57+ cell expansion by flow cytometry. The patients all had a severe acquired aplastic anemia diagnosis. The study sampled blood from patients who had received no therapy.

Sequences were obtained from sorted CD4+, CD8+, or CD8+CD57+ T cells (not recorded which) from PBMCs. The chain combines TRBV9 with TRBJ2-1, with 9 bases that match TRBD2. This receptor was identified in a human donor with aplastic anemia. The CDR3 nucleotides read TGTGCCAGCAGCGTAACTGCGGGAGGGCCTGAGCAGTTCTTC. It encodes CASSVTAGGPEQFF.